Sequencing of this TCR beta chain was carried out in a study of cytotoxic CD8 clonotypes in ibrutinib-treated CLL. Background on the study: Enrolment comprised approximately 10 relapsed/refractory and some 15 treatment-naive patients; under 18 were IGHV unmutated. Findings and limits, study-wide: Public clonotypes (which were uncommon) either contracted or remained stable on treatment.

Assay: immunoSEQ multiplex PCR; the TCRdb copy retains only in-frame clones and omits some. Of tens of thousands of clones listed, approximately 72% were seen once; the top ten hold 6.5% to 8%. About this clone: Its antigen is unknown.

The CDR3 consists of 16 residues. Trimming removed 4 bases from V and 1 base from J; junction bases left unmatched: 9. CDR1 and CDR2 from the germline V gene are SGDLS and YYNGEE. The J gene is TRBJ1-1, the V gene TRBV9; 8 bases map to TRBD1. Sequenced material: PBMCs, taken before ibrutinib treatment. The sequence came from a human donor with chronic lymphocytic leukemia. The DNA for the CDR3 is TGTGCCAGCAGCCCCTACGTGGGGACAGGGAACACTGAAGCTTTCTTT. Its protein is CASSPYVGTGNTEAFF.